The 31 T cell receptor beta chains presented below share a single source sample, sequenced in a study of T-cell reconstitution after alpha-beta-depleted transplantation in children. Preparing the TCRbeta library involved the use of unique molecular identifiers. TCRdb called the PCR reads again in MiXCR, with one record for every CDR3 protein. The sample lists 55,000 to 90,000 distinct CDR3 sequences, just under 5% occurring once. The sequencing used PBMCs, mostly from graft donor cells, collected 180 days after TCRalphabeta/CD19-depleted stem cell transplant. The receptors were sampled from a boy younger than two who had a stem cell transplant for acute myeloid leukemia, so the T cells may come from the graft donor.

This clonotype has ten or more counts. The rearrangement links TRBV5-1 to TRBJ2-1; D possibly corresponds to TRBD1 (5 bases). CDR1 is SGHRS and CDR2 is YFSETQ in the germline V gene. The CDR3 totals 16 residues. V gave up 0 bases and J gave up 9 bases, with 19 bases separating them. The chain's CDR3 is CASSLGSRAFVGEQFF. Here the CDR3 DNA reads TGCGCCAGCAGCTTGGGATCCAGGGCGTTTGTAGGTGAGCAGTTCTTC.

CDR3 amino acids: CASSPRLRQPNQPQHF. CDR3 nucleotide sequence: TGTGCCAGTAGTCCTCGCCTTAGGCAGCCCAATCAGCCCCAGCATTTT. The V and J genes are TRBV19 and TRBJ1-5; D ambiguous. The CDR3 length is 16 residues. Trimming removed 5 bases at V and 3 bases at J, with 17 bases between. Germline V gives CDR1 LNHDA, CDR2 SQIVND (reference sequence).

This clonotype was recorded at least ten times. This rearrangement joins TRBV12-3 or TRBV12-4 to TRBJ2-7; either TRBD1 or TRBD2 may fit D (5 bases each). The CDR3 loop spans 12 amino acids. The V gene lost 3 bases and the J gene lost 6 bases, with 9 bases spanning the gap. CDR3 protein: CASSFGGFEQYF. Written as DNA, the CDR3 is TGTGCCAGCAGTTTTGGGGGTTTCGAGCAGTACTTC.

The sample holds many counts of this clonotype. CDR3 region: CASSQGTYSNQPQHF. In nucleotides, the CDR3 is TGCGCCAGCAGCCAAGGAACCTACTCCAATCAGCCCCAGCATTTT. The chain is built from TRBV4-3 and TRBJ1-5; D is unclear. V shed 1 base and J shed 3 bases, with 10 bases lying between them. CDR1 is LGHNA, CDR2 YSLEER, per germline. CDR3 length equals 15 residues.

The table lists this clonotype with many counts. J is TRBJ1-1 and V is TRBV2; D may be TRBD1 (6 bases). Germline assignment: CDR1 SNHLY and CDR2 FYNNEI. Deletions cut 4 bases from V and 6 bases from J, with 15 bases between. The CDR3 has 14 amino acids. CDR3 nucleotides: TGTGCCAGCAGTGTGAACAGGGTTCAGGCTGAAGCTTTCTTT. Residues: CASSVNRVQAEAFF. Looking up the rest from reference TRBV2 and TRBJ1-1 gives the full variable domain: EPEVTQTPSHQVTQMGQEVILRCVPISNHLYFYWYRQILGQKVEFLVSFYNNEISEKSEIFDDQFSVERPDGSNFTLKIRSTKLEDSAMYFCASSVNRVQAEAFFGQGTRLTVV.

In this sample, this clonotype turned up many times. The chain uses TRBV23-1 and TRBJ2-7; D is perhaps TRBD2 (5 bases). TRBV23-1 is designated an ORF whose function remains uncertain. The CDR3 is 12 amino acids. With 2 bases removed from V and 6 bases from J, the gap between germline ends came to 8 bases. The CDR3 DNA is TGCGCCAGCAGTCAAGAGCTAGCCGAGCAGTACGTC. Translation gives CASSQELAEQYV.

This clonotype was seen ten or more times. DNA of the CDR3: TGTGCCAGCAGTTTAGCGGCTCTTCACTCCTACAATGAGCAGTTCTTC. Protein: CASSLAALHSYNEQFF. V and J are TRBV12-3 or TRBV12-4 and TRBJ2-1; D gene uncertain. V was clipped by 0 bases and J by 0 bases, with 9 bases between them. This CDR3 has 16 amino acids.

The sample holds many counts of this clonotype. The CDR3 nucleotides read TGCGCCAGCAGCCCTGCCGGACAGGAGACCCAGTACTTC. Translated: CASSPAGQETQYF. The chain links TRBV4-1 to TRBJ2-5; D is possibly TRBD1 (6 bases). The CDR3 length is 13 residues. Germline loops: CDR1 MGHRA, CDR2 YSYEKL. Trimming stripped 4 bases from V and 5 bases from J, with 11 bases between.

Many counts were recorded for this clonotype. The CDR3 nucleotides are TGCGCCAGCAGCTTGGATCTGGGGCTAGCGGAGACCCAGTACTTC. It translates to CASSLDLGLAETQYF. The rearrangement links TRBV5-1 to TRBJ2-5, with a weak D call TRBD2 (6 bases). Trimming took off 0 bases at V and 5 bases at J, with 14 bases between the two ends. The germline CDR1 and CDR2 sequences are SGHRS and YFSETQ. The CDR3 runs to 15 residues.

This clonotype appeared many times. The chain uses TRBV20-1 and TRBJ1-1, with D maybe TRBD1 (6 bases). Looked up from germline, CDR1 is DFQATT and CDR2 is SNEGSKA (reference sequence). The CDR3 is made up of 17 amino acids. Trimming shortened V by 8 bases and J by 5 bases, and 30 bases separated the two germline ends. CDR3 region: CSSSLRSKTTTGTEAFF. For the CDR3, the DNA is TGCAGTTCCTCCCTGCGGTCTAAGACAACCACAGGGACTGAAGCTTTCTTT.

This clonotype was seen at least ten times. This rearrangement joins TRBV4-1 to TRBJ1-4; a weak D match, TRBD1 (6 bases). This CDR3 is 15 amino acids long. Trimming stripped 4 bases from V and 8 bases from J, with 17 bases between. Germline CDR1 and CDR2: MGHRA and YSYEKL. The CDR3 protein is CASSRGGALPEKLFF. The DNA for the CDR3 is TGCGCCAGCAGCCGAGGGGGGGCCCTCCCCGAAAAACTGTTTTTT.

This clonotype was counted at least ten times. This rearrangement joins TRBV24-1 to TRBJ2-2, with D maybe TRBD1 (6 bases). Germline CDR1 reads KGHDR; CDR2 reads SFDVKD. The CDR3 is 15 residues long. V lost 4 bases, J lost 3 bases, and 11 bases lay in between. CDR3 DNA sequence: TGTGCCACCAGTGACAGGGGCTGGGACACCGGGGAGCTGTTTTTT. Residues: CATSDRGWDTGELFF.

This clonotype was counted many times. The chain combines TRBV7-8 with TRBJ1-5; 10 bases match TRBD1. Germline lookup yields CDR1 SGHVS and CDR2 FQNEAQ. J was trimmed by 5 bases and V by 3 bases; bases with no gene match: 4. The CDR3 totals 15 residues. In nucleotides, the CDR3 is TGTGCCAGCAGCTTGAGGGACAGGGGATATCAGCCCCAGCATTTT. Translation gives CASSLRDRGYQPQHF.

This clonotype occurred many times. The rearrangement links TRBV9 to TRBJ1-3; D is unclear. Trimming removed 2 bases at V and 2 bases at J, with 8 bases between. The V gene's germline CDR1 is SGDLS and CDR2 YYNGEE. This CDR3 spans 14 amino acids. CDR3 in DNA: TGTGCCAGCAGCGTTGGAACAGCTGGAAACACCATATATTTT. It yields the protein CASSVGTAGNTIYF.

This clonotype was counted ten times or more. The CDR3 bases are TGTGCCAGCAGCTTAGGTAGCAGCTCCTACAATGAGCAGTTCTTC. It is translated as CASSLGSSSYNEQFF. The rearrangement joins TRBV11-2 to TRBJ2-1; D is undetermined. The CDR3 is 15 residues long. The ends were cut back, 1 base at V and 0 bases at J, with 7 bases in the middle. Germline V lookup: CDR1 SGHAT, CDR2 FQNNGV.

This clonotype was seen repeatedly, ten times or more. The J gene is TRBJ2-1, the V gene TRBV7-2, with 7 bases that match TRBD1. V shed 10 bases and J 0 bases; nucleotides not matched to a gene: 9. This CDR3 is 15 amino acids long. CDR1 and CDR2 from the germline V gene are SGHTA and FQGNSA. CDR3 sequence reads: CANRGRVYSYNEQFF. For the CDR3, the DNA is TGTGCCAACAGGGGAAGGGTCTACTCCTACAATGAGCAGTTCTTC.

This clonotype was recorded at least ten times. The chain links TRBV7-2 to TRBJ2-1; D call uncertain. Deletions cut 2 bases from V and 12 bases from J, with 11 bases between. Germline CDR1 reads SGHTA; CDR2 reads FQGNSA. The CDR3 has 12 residues. The CDR3 region has the DNA TGTGCCAGCAGCTTAACCCCCGGCTGGCAGTTCTTC. Its translation: CASSLTPGWQFF.

With regard to this clonotype: One end of the junction varies from germline; a read error may be responsible. The rearrangement joins TRBV7-8 to TRBJ1-4, with D perhaps matching TRBD1 (6 bases). This CDR3 has 17 residues. The germline V gene encodes CDR1 SGHVS and CDR2 FQNEAQ. The CDR3 nucleotides read TGTGCCAGCAGCCCAAAGACCCTAGACAGGCGGAGGGAAAACCTGTTTTTT. The encoded protein is CASSPKTLDRRRENLFF.

The CDR3 sequence is CAAGPRAEQFF. DNA of the CDR3: TGTGCTGCCGGGCCCCGGGCTGAGCAGTTCTTC. This chain joins TRBV6-6 and TRBJ2-1; D unclear. The length of the CDR3 is 11 residues. CDR1 and CDR2 from the germline V gene are MNHNY and SVGAGI (reference sequence).

This clonotype was found many times. The genes are TRBV29-1 and TRBJ2-3, with 7 bases fitting TRBD2. The CDR3 totals 16 residues. J gave up 1 base and V 6 bases, and 13 bases lay outside the gene matches. CDR1 is SQVTM and CDR2 is ANQGSEA in the germline V gene. The CDR3 sequence is CSVGGRSGDGTDTQYF. CDR3 in DNA: TGCAGCGTCGGGGGGAGGAGCGGGGACGGCACAGATACGCAGTATTTT.

This clonotype has at least ten counts. The gene calls are TRBV7-9 and TRBJ2-2, with D perhaps TRBD1 (6 bases). Trimming took 5 bases from V and 5 from J, leaving 15 bases between them. Germline CDR1 SEHNR, CDR2 FQNEAQ (reference sequence). This CDR3 region has 15 residues. CDR3 nucleotide sequence: TGTGCCAGCAGCGGGGCCAGGGGCCGTACCGGGGAGCTGTTTTTT. Protein product: CASSGARGRTGELFF.

This clonotype was observed many times. V gene TRBV6-2 or TRBV6-3 combines with J gene TRBJ2-5; the match to TRBD2 covers 8 bases. Looked up from germline, CDR1 is MNHEY and CDR2 is SVGEGT. V shed 0 bases, J shed 4 bases, and the junction held 4 bases outside the gene matches. This CDR3 contains 15 residues. CDR3 coding DNA: TGTGCCAGCAGTTACTCCGGCGGGGGGAGAGAGACCCAGTACTTC. Protein sequence: CASSYSGGGRETQYF.

J is TRBJ1-2 and V is TRBV6-5; 7 bases are a match to TRBD1. Germline loops: CDR1 MNHEY, CDR2 SVGAGI. This CDR3 contains 14 residues. V lost 4 bases to trimming and J lost 4 bases; unmatched junction nucleotides: 6. The CDR3 bases are TGTGCCAGCAGTTTGGAGGGGGCAGGCTATGGCTACACCTTC. It codes for CASSLEGAGYGYTF.

This clonotype was recorded at least ten times. The chain combines TRBV5-1 with TRBJ2-2; 12 bases agree with TRBD1. V lost 7 bases to trimming and J lost 6 bases; unmatched junction nucleotides: 4. Germline CDR1 SGHRS, CDR2 YFSETQ. The CDR3 totals 14 residues. CDR3 DNA sequence: TGCGCCAGCGCGGGACAGGGGGCTGCCGGGGAGCTGTTTTTT. This translates into CASAGQGAAGELFF.

This clonotype was picked up many times. This chain's CDR3 is CSAGAQITGELFF. CDR3 bases: TGCAGCGCCGGGGCCCAGATCACCGGGGAGCTGTTTTTT. V and J are TRBV29-1 and TRBJ2-2; D may match TRBD1 or TRBD2 (5 bases each). Per the germline V gene, CDR1 is SQVTM and CDR2 is ANQGSEA. V lost 7 bases, J lost 4 bases, and 13 bases lay in between. The CDR3 totals 13 residues.

This clonotype occurred many times. This chain links TRBV7-8 with TRBJ1-4; D is undetermined. The length of the CDR3 is 13 residues. Trimming cost V 7 bases and J 3 bases, with 9 bases left between them. From germline, CDR1 is SGHVS and CDR2 FQNEAQ. The CDR3: CASTRASNEKLFF. CDR3 nucleotide sequence: TGTGCCAGCACTAGAGCCTCTAATGAAAAACTGTTTTTT.

This clonotype was seen at least ten times. The chain has TRBV28 and TRBJ1-5; the match to TRBD1 covers 7 bases. The V segment lost 4 bases and the J segment 12 bases; nucleotides outside the gene matches: 9. The CDR3 length is 13 residues. Germline lookup yields CDR1 MDHEN and CDR2 SYDVKM. The chain's CDR3 is CASSWEGGRIQHF. CDR3 sequence (DNA): TGTGCCAGCAGTTGGGAAGGGGGCAGAATCCAGCATTTT.

This clonotype was seen ten or more times. The V gene is TRBV12-3 or TRBV12-4, the J gene TRBJ2-2; D tentatively reads TRBD1 or TRBD2 (5 bases each). V shed 8 bases and J shed 5 bases, with 9 bases lying between them. This CDR3 has 12 residues. CDR3 loop: CASQGETGELFF. The CDR3 region has the DNA TGTGCCAGCCAAGGGGAGACCGGGGAGCTGTTTTTT.

This clonotype was seen many times. This chain connects TRBV25-1 to TRBJ2-1, with D hard to call. Per germline, CDR1 MGHDK and CDR2 SYGVNS. V dropped 3 bases and J dropped 7 bases, with 13 bases sitting between them. The CDR3 is 14 residues long. CDR3 sequence reads: CASSDSLKANEQFF. CDR3 DNA sequence: TGTGCCAGCAGTGACTCCTTAAAGGCTAATGAGCAGTTCTTC.

The table lists this clonotype with many counts. The genes are TRBV15 and TRBJ2-2; TRBD2 matches 9 bases. Trimming cost V 3 bases and J 1 base; bases outside gene matches: 3. Germline CDR1 is LNHNV and CDR2 is YYDKDF (reference sequence). CDR3 length: 16 amino acids. CDR3 bases: TGTGCCACCAGCAGGGGACTAGCTGTGAACACCGGGGAGCTGTTTTTT. Translation: CATSRGLAVNTGELFF.

This clonotype has at least ten counts. V usage is TRBV19 and J usage is TRBJ2-3, with 7 bases identical to TRBD1. The germline V gene has CDR1 LNHDA and CDR2 SQIVND (reference sequence). The CDR3 is 12 amino acids. Germline trimming cut 4 bases from V and 8 bases from J; bases unmatched to any gene: 3. The CDR3 sequence is CASSRGQSTQYF. CDR3 DNA sequence: TGTGCCAGTAGTAGGGGACAGAGTACGCAGTATTTT.